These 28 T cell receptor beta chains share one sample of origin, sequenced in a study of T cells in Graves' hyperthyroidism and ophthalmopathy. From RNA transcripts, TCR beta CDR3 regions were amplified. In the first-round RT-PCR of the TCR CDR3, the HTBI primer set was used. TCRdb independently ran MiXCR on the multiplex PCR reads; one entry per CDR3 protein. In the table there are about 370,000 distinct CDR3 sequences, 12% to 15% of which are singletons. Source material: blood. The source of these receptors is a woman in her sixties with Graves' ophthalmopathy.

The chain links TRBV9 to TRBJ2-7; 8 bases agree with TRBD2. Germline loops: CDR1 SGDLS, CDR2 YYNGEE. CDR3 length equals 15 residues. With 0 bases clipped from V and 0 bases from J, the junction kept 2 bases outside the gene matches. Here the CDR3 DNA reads TGTGCCAGCAGCGTAGCCAGCGGGGGCTCCTACGAGCAGTACTTC. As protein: CASSVASGGSYEQYF.

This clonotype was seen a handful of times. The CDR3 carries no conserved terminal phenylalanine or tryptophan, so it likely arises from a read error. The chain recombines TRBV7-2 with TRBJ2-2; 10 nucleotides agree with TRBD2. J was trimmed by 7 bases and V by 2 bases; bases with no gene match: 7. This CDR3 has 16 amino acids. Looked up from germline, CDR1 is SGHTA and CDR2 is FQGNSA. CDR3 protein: CASSLTSSGRVGELFL. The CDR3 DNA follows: TGTGCCAGCAGCTTAACGTCTAGCGGGAGAGTCGGGGAGCTGTTTCTT.

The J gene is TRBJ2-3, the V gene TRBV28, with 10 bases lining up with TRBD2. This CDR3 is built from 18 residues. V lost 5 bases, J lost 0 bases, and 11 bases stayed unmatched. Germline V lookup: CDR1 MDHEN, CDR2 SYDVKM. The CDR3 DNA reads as TGTGCCAGCAGTACCCCGGGACTAGCGTACACTAGCACAGATACGCAGTATTTT. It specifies CASSTPGLAYTSTDTQYF.

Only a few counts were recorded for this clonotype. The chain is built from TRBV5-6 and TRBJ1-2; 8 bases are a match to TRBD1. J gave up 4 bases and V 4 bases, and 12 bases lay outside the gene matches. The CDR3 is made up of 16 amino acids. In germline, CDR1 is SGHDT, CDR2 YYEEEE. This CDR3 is CASSPRTGTTPYGYTF. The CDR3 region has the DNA TGTGCCAGCAGCCCCCGGACAGGGACGACCCCCTATGGCTACACCTTC. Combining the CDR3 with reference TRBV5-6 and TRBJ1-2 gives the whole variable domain DAGVTQSPTHLIKTRGQQVTLRCSPKSGHDTVSWYQQALGQGPQFIFQYYEEEERQRGNFPDRFSGHQFPNYSSELNVNALLLGDSALYLCASSPRTGTTPYGYTFGSGTRLTVV.

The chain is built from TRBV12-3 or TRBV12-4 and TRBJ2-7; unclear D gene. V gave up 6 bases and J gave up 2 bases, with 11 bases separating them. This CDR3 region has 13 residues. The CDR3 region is CASSVADTYEQYF. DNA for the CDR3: TGTGCCAGCAGCGTAGCTGACACCTACGAGCAGTACTTC.

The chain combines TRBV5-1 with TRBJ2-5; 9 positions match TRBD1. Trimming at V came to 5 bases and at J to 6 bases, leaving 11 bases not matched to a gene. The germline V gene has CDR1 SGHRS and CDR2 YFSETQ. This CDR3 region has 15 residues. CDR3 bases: TGCGCCAGCAGTTCGTACGGGGACAGGGCACAGACCCAGTACTTC. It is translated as CASSSYGDRAQTQYF.

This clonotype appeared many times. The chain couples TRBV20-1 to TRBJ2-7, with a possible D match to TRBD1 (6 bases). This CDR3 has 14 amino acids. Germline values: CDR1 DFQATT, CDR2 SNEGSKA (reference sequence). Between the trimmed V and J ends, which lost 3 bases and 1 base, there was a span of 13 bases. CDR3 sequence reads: CSARGQGQSYEQYF. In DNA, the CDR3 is TGCAGTGCTAGGGGGCAGGGGCAGTCCTACGAGCAGTACTTC.

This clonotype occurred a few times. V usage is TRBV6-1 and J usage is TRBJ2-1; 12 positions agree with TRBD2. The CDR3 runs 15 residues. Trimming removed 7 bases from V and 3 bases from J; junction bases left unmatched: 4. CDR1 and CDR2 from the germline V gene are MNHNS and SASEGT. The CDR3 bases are TGTGCCAGCAACCTAGCGGGGGGGCTCTACAATGAGCAGTTCTTC. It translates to CASNLAGGLYNEQFF.

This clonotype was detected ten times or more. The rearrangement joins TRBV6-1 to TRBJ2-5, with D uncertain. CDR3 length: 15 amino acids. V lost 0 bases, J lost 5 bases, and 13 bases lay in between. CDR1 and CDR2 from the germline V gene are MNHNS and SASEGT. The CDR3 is CASSEADWIGETQYF. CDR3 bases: TGTGCCAGCAGTGAAGCAGACTGGATTGGGGAGACCCAGTACTTC.

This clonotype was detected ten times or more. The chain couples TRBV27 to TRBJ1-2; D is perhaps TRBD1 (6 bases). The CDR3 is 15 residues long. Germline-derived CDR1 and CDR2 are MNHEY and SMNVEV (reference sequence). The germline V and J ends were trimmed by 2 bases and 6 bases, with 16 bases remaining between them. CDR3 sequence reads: CASSLGLGTHHGYTF. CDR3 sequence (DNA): TGTGCCAGCAGTTTAGGGCTCGGGACACACCATGGCTACACCTTC.

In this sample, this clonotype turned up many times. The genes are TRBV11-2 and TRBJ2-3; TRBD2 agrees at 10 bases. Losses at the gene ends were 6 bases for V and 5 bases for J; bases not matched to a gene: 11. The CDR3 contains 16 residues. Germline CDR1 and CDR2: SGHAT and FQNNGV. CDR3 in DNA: TGTGCCAGCAGGCGTATAGCGGGAGGAACGGGAGATACGCAGTATTTT. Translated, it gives CASRRIAGGTGDTQYF.

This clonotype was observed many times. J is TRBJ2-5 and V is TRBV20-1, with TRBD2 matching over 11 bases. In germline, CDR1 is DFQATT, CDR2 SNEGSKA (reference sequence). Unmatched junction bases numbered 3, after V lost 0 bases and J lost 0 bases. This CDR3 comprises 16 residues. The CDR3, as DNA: TGCAGTGCTAGAGATCGGACTAGCGGGTACCAAGAGACCCAGTACTTC. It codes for CSARDRTSGYQETQYF.

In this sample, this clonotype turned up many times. CDR3 bases: TGTGCCAGCAGCTTACAGGGTACCGGCACTGAAGCTTTCTTT. Protein product: CASSLQGTGTEAFF. The chain uses TRBV7-3 and TRBJ1-1, with D perhaps TRBD1 (5 bases). CDR1 and CDR2 (germline): SGHTA, FQGTGA. This CDR3 contains 14 residues. V lost 2 bases, J lost 4 bases, and 11 bases lay in between.

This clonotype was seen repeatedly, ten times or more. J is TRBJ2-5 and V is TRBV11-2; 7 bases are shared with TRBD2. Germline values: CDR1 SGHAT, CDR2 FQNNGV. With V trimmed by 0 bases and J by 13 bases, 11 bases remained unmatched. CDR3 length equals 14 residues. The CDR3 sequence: CASSLEPSSGPGYF. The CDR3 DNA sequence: TGTGCCAGCAGCTTAGAGCCGTCTAGCGGACCAGGGTACTTC.

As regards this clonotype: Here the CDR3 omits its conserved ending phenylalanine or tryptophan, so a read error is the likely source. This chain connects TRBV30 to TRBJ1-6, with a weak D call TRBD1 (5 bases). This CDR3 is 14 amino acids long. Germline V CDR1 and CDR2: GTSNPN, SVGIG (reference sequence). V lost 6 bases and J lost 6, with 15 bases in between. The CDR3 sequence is CACRLGRSNSPLHL. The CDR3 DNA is TGTGCCTGTCGCTTGGGACGGAGTAATTCACCCCTCCACTTG.

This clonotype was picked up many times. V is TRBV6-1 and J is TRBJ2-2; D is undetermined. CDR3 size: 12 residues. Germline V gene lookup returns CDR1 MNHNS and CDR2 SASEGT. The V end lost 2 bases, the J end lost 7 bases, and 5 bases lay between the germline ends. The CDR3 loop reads CASSESGGELFF. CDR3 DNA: TGTGCCAGCAGTGAATCGGGCGGGGAGCTGTTTTTT.

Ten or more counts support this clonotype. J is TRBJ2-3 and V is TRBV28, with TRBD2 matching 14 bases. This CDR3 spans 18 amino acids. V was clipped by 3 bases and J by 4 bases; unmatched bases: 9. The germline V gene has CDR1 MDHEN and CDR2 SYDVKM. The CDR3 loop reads CASSFNRLAGGPADTQYF. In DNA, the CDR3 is TGTGCCAGCAGTTTCAACCGACTAGCGGGAGGGCCGGCAGATACGCAGTATTTT.

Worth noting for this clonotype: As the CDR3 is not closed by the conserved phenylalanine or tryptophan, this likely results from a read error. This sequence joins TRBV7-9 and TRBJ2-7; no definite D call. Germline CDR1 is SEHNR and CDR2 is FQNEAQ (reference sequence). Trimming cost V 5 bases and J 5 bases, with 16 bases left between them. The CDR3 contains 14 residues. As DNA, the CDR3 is TGTGCCAGCAGCCCCTCCGCTGGGGTGCACGAGCAGTACCTC. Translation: CASSPSAGVHEQYL.

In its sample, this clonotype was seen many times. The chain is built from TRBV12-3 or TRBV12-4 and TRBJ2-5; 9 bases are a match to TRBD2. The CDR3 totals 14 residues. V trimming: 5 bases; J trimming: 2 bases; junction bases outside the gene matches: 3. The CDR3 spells CASSIGLAQETQYF. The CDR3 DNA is TGTGCCAGCAGTATCGGACTAGCGCAAGAGACCCAGTACTTC.

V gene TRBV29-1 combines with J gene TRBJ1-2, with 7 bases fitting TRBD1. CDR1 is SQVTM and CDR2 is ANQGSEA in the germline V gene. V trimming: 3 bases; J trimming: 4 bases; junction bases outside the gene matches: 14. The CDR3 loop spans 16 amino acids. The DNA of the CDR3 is TGCAGCGTTGATGGGGACGAGACAGGGTATTCCTATGGCTACACCTTC. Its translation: CSVDGDETGYSYGYTF.

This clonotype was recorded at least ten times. In nucleotides, the CDR3 is TGTGCCAGCAGCTTAGCGAGACCTGTGACGAGGGTTTTACACAATGAGCAGTTCTTC. It translates to CASSLARPVTRVLHNEQFF. The chain carries TRBV7-6 and TRBJ2-1, with a tentative D call TRBD2 (5 bases). CDR1 is SGHVS and CDR2 is FNYEAQ in the germline V gene. The CDR3 runs to 19 residues. The V end lost 0 bases, the J end lost 5 bases, and 23 bases lay between the germline ends.

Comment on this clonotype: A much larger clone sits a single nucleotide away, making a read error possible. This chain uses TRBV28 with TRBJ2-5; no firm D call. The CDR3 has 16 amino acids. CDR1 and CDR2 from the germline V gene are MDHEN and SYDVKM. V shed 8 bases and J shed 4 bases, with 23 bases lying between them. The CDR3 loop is CASRTQPARRLETQYF. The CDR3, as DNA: TGTGCCAGCCGGACCCAGCCCGCTCGCCGACTAGAGACCCAGTACTTC.

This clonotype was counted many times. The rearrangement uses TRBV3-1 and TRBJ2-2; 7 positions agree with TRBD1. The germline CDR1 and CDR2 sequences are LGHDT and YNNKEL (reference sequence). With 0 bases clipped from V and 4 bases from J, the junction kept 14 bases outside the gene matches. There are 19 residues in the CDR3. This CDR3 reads CASSQDHVRAGGRTGELFF. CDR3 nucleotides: TGTGCCAGCAGCCAAGATCACGTAAGGGCAGGGGGACGCACCGGGGAGCTGTTTTTT.

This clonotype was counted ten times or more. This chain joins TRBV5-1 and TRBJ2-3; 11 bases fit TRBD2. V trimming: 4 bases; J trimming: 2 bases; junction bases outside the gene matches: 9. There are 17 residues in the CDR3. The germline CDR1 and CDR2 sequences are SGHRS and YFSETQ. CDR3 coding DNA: TGCGCCAGCAGCCCACCTCTAGCGGGAGGCACCACAGATACGCAGTATTTT. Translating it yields CASSPPLAGGTTDTQYF.

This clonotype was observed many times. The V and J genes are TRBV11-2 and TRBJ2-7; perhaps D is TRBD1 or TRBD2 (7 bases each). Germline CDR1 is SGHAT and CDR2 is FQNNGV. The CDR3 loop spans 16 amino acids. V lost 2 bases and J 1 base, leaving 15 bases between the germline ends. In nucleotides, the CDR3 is TGTGCCAGCAGCTTACCCCACAGGGGAGGGTCCTACGAGCAGTACTTC. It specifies CASSLPHRGGSYEQYF.

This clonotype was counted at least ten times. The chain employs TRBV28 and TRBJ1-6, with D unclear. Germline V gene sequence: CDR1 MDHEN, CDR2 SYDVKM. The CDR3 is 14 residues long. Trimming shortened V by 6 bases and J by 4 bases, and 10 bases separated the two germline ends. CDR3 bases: TGTGCCAGCAGGAGAGGGCCTTATAATTCACCCCTCCACTTT. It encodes CASRRGPYNSPLHF.

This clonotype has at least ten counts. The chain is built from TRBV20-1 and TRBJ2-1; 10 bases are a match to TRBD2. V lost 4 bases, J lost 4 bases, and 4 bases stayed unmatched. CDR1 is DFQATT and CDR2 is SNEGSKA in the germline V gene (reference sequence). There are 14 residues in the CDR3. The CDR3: CSATGTSAYNEQFF. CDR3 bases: TGCAGTGCTACCGGGACTAGCGCATACAATGAGCAGTTCTTC.

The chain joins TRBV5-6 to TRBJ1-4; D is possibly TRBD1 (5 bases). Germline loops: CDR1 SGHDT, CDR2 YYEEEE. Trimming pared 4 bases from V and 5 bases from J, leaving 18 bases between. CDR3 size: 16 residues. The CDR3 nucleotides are TGTGCCAGCAGCGGCCGGGCTTTGGGGGGAAATGAAAAACTGTTTTTT. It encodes CASSGRALGGNEKLFF. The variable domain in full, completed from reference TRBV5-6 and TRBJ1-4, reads DAGVTQSPTHLIKTRGQQVTLRCSPKSGHDTVSWYQQALGQGPQFIFQYYEEEERQRGNFPDRFSGHQFPNYSSELNVNALLLGDSALYLCASSGRALGGNEKLFFGSGTQLSVL.